Listed here are 5 T cell receptor beta chains from one sample, sequenced in a study of T cells in Graves' hyperthyroidism and ophthalmopathy. From RNA transcripts, TCR beta CDR3 regions were amplified. Carried out on the TCR CDR3, a first-round RT-PCR used the HTBI primer set. TCRdb re-called the multiplex PCR reads through MiXCR, storing one row per CDR3 protein. Here the sample spans about 400,000 distinct CDR3 sequences, roughly 14% being singletons. Sequencing was performed on blood. These receptors originate from a woman aged 18-35 years with Graves' hyperthyroidism.

The chain carries TRBV5-1 and TRBJ1-1, with 8 positions matching TRBD1. Germline lookup yields CDR1 SGHRS and CDR2 YFSETQ. With 0 bases clipped from V and 4 bases from J, the junction kept 11 bases outside the gene matches. The CDR3 consists of 17 residues. CDR3: CASSLENRGTGGTEAFF. The CDR3 coding sequence is TGCGCCAGCAGCTTGGAGAACCGGGGGACAGGAGGCACTGAAGCTTTCTTT.

This clonotype was seen more than once but under ten times. The chain couples TRBV7-9 to TRBJ2-4; D may be TRBD2 (5 bases). Trimming removed 2 bases from V and 8 bases from J, with 13 bases in between. CDR1 and CDR2 (germline): SEHNR, FQNEAQ (reference sequence). This CDR3 spans 14 amino acids. The CDR3 spells CASSLKGAEHIQYF. The CDR3 bases are TGTGCCAGCAGCTTAAAGGGAGCAGAGCACATTCAGTACTTC.

This clonotype was detected many times. The rearrangement uses TRBV30 and TRBJ2-1; D remains ambiguous. The CDR3 extends over 12 amino acids. The V gene's germline CDR1 is GTSNPN and CDR2 SVGIG (reference sequence). With 0 bases removed from V and 7 bases from J, the gap between germline ends came to 7 bases. The CDR3 DNA sequence: TGTGCCTGGAGTGTGGGGTCTAATGAGCAGTTCTTC. Protein product: CAWSVGSNEQFF.

V usage is TRBV6-2 or TRBV6-3 and J usage is TRBJ2-3; 8 bases line up with TRBD1. The CDR3 is 16 residues long. CDR1 is MNHEY and CDR2 is SVGEGT in the germline V gene. The J segment lost 4 bases and the V segment lost 4 bases, leaving 10 bases of the junction unmatched. The CDR3 DNA reads TGTGCCAGCAGTTCCGACAGGGGTAGAGGCCCAGATACGCAGTATTTT. Protein product: CASSSDRGRGPDTQYF.

The V call is TRBV5-6, the J call TRBJ2-5; 8 bases are a match to TRBD1. This CDR3 has 15 amino acids. The germline CDR1 and CDR2 sequences are SGHDT and YYEEEE. Trimming removed 0 bases from V and 5 bases from J; junction bases left unmatched: 6. CDR3 in amino acids: CASSLAITGGETQYF. DNA for the CDR3: TGTGCCAGCAGCTTGGCCATAACAGGGGGGGAGACCCAGTACTTC.